The next 8 T cell receptor beta chains were all read from a single sample in a study of shared clonotypes between healthy human individuals. Method: immunoSEQ multiplex PCR; TCRdb's copy keeps in-frame clones and lacks some. The sample carries around 2,000,000 clones, around 96% recorded once. Terminally differentiated effector memory CD45RA+ cells were excluded from the naive CD8 cells, which were CD45RO-negative and positively selected for CCR7. The sample consisted of naive CD8+ T cells sorted from blood. The receptors were gathered from a man aged 18 to 30 in good health.

This chain links TRBV11-3 with TRBJ1-3; D remains unclear. The CDR3 loop spans 14 amino acids. Germline-derived CDR1 and CDR2 are SGHNT and YENEEA. V shed 6 bases and J shed 0 bases, with 9 bases lying between them. Written as DNA, the CDR3 is TGTGCCAGCAGTGCGGGGATCTCTGGAAACACCATATATTTT. Translating gives CASSAGISGNTIYF.

CDR3 sequence (DNA): TGTGCCAGCCGGAGGGGGCCCTACGAGCAGTACTTC. It is translated as CASRRGPYEQYF. The chain has TRBV6-1 and TRBJ2-7; maybe TRBD1 (7 bases). Trimming left V 8 bases short and J 2 bases short, with 10 bases between. This CDR3 contains 12 residues. Germline V gene sequence: CDR1 MNHNS, CDR2 SASEGT.

This rearrangement joins TRBV4-1 to TRBJ2-7, with TRBD2 matching 16 bases. The CDR3 runs to 16 residues. Germline V gene sequence: CDR1 MGHRA, CDR2 YSYEKL. After removal of 3 bases from V and 4 bases from J, the junction contained 3 bases not matched to a gene. DNA of the CDR3: TGCGCCAGCAGCCAGGGACTAGCGGGAGGGAAATACGAGCAGTACTTC. Translation gives CASSQGLAGGKYEQYF.

The chain employs TRBV6-1 and TRBJ1-4, with unresolved D. Per the germline V gene, CDR1 is MNHNS and CDR2 is SASEGT. Trimming removed 7 bases at V and 4 bases at J, with 7 bases between. The CDR3 consists of 12 residues. The CDR3 DNA follows: TGTGCCAGCATTGGTTATAATGAAAAACTGTTTTTT. This gives the protein CASIGYNEKLFF.

The J gene is TRBJ2-5, the V gene TRBV7-9; D is undetermined. Trimming removed 5 bases from V and 5 bases from J, with 9 bases in between. CDR3 length equals 12 residues. CDR1 SEHNR and CDR2 FQNEAQ come from the germline V gene (reference sequence). The CDR3 is CASSTLWETQYF. The CDR3 nucleotides read TGTGCCAGCAGCACCCTTTGGGAGACCCAGTACTTC.

The J gene is TRBJ2-1, the V gene TRBV4-3, with TRBD2 identical over 7 bases. The CDR3 loop spans 16 amino acids. Trimming removed 0 bases from V and 6 bases from J; junction bases left unmatched: 8. Germline CDR1 LGHNA, CDR2 YSLEER. CDR3 DNA sequence: TGCGCCAGCAGCCAAGATGGCCTAGCGGAGATCAATGAGCAGTTCTTC. This codes for CASSQDGLAEINEQFF.

A single count supports this clone. The chain joins TRBV6-1 to TRBJ1-4, with D maybe TRBD1 (5 bases). There are 18 residues in the CDR3. V was trimmed by 1 base and J by 3 bases, leaving 18 bases between them. Per the germline V gene, CDR1 is MNHNS and CDR2 is SASEGT. CDR3 protein: CASSEDPLGEYPNEKLFF. As DNA, the CDR3 is TGTGCCAGCAGTGAAGACCCCCTGGGGGAGTATCCTAATGAAAAACTGTTTTTT.

CDR3: CASSEDQGNTIYF. CDR3 sequence (DNA): TGTGCCAGCAGCGAGGATCAAGGAAACACCATATATTTT. V and J are TRBV27 and TRBJ1-3, with no clear D. Trimming pared 6 bases from V and 4 bases from J, leaving 10 bases between. In germline, CDR1 is MNHEY, CDR2 SMNVEV (reference sequence). The CDR3 length is 13 residues.